A single sample is the source of the 5 T cell receptor beta chains below, sequenced in a study of vaccination effects on CD4 cells after COVID-19. The method was immunoSEQ multiplex PCR; TCRdb's version includes in-frame clones alone and lacks a portion of them. Found here are approximately 37,000 clones, around 73% of them singletons; the top ten hold approximately 33%. Before sequencing, viral peptide pools were used by the ViraFEST assay to expand antigen-specific CD4+ T cells. After roughly 10 days in culture, the CD4+ T cells were isolated. This individual tested PCR-positive for SARS-CoV-2 infection between March and December 2020. These receptors are not linked to any known antigen. Source: CD4+ T cells from PBMCs cultured with a peptide pool, taken before COVID-19 vaccination. Every receptor here comes from a human donor who had a prior SARS-CoV-2 infection.

This rearrangement joins TRBV5-1 to TRBJ2-5; TRBD2 aligns across 10 bases. V shed 5 bases and J 2 bases; nucleotides not matched to a gene: 6. CDR1 and CDR2 (germline): SGHRS, YFSETQ. This CDR3 is 15 amino acids long. CDR3 sequence reads: CASSLALAGQETQYF. The CDR3 nucleotides are TGCGCCAGCAGTCTAGCACTAGCGGGACAAGAGACCCAGTACTTC.

The rearrangement links TRBV7-2 to TRBJ2-3; the match to TRBD2 covers 11 bases. J was trimmed by 5 bases and V by 5 bases; bases with no gene match: 9. This CDR3 has 16 amino acids. Germline CDR1 and CDR2: SGHTA and FQGNSA. In DNA form, the CDR3 reads TGTGCCAGCAGCACTCATAGCGGGAGGGCCGGAGATACGCAGTATTTT. Translating gives CASSTHSGRAGDTQYF.

This rearrangement joins TRBV6-6 to TRBJ1-5; TRBD1 matches 7 bases. This CDR3 has 13 amino acids. Per germline, CDR1 MNHNY and CDR2 SVGAGI (reference sequence). V shed 7 bases and J 6 bases; nucleotides not matched to a gene: 6. The CDR3 nucleotides read TGTGCCAGCACGCAGGGGGGAGGTCAGCCCCAGCATTTT. Amino acid sequence: CASTQGGGQPQHF.

The chain combines TRBV6-5 with TRBJ1-2; maybe TRBD1 (5 bases). CDR1 and CDR2 from the germline V gene are MNHEY and SVGAGI. The CDR3 contains 14 residues. Trimming took 7 bases from V and 2 from J, leaving 14 bases between them. The CDR3 reads CASTLTQANYGYTF. In nucleotides, the CDR3 is TGTGCCAGCACTCTAACACAGGCGAACTATGGCTACACCTTC.

The chain couples TRBV5-1 to TRBJ2-3; 8 bases are shared with TRBD2. This CDR3 region has 16 residues. The V and J ends lost 1 base and 4 bases, in that order; junction bases with no gene match: 8. CDR1 and CDR2 from the germline V gene are SGHRS and YFSETQ. CDR3 residues: CASSLSVGGASDTQYF. CDR3 DNA sequence: TGCGCCAGCAGCTTGAGTGTCGGGGGGGCCTCAGATACGCAGTATTTT.